These 26 T cell receptor beta chains came from one sample sequenced in a study of blood T cells in healthy people across ages (dated by TCRdb to 2014 to 2015). The library was obtained by 5' RACE. The sequencer listed for this sample is Illumina HiSeq 2500. A second PCR of 7 to 11 cycles was performed with a sample-barcoded 5' primer and a J-beta primer mix. Starting from the raw public reads, TCRdb applied fastp trimming at Q25, assembled clones with MiXCR and retained in-frame beta chains. Entries are consolidated by CDR3 protein sequence, retaining the most common genes and DNA. For this sample the table gives about a million distinct CDR3 sequences, of which roughly half were detected only once. About a fifth of the sample belongs to the ten largest clones. Specimen: blood. The receptors originated from an older woman in good health.

The chain carries TRBV9 and TRBJ1-4; perhaps TRBD1 as D (5 bases). Germline CDR1 and CDR2: SGDLS and YYNGEE. V was shortened by 3 bases and J by 6 bases, with 15 bases between the two germline ends. The CDR3 has 15 residues. In nucleotides, the CDR3 is TGTGCCAGCAGCGCGAATTGGGGCCGGGATGAAAAACTGTTTTTT. This gives the protein CASSANWGRDEKLFF.

V is TRBV12-3 or TRBV12-4 and J is TRBJ2-3; 10 bases map to TRBD2. This CDR3 is built from 16 residues. Trimming cost V 5 bases and J 6 bases; bases outside gene matches: 11. CDR3 DNA sequence: TGTGCCAGCAGTCCCCAGGGGCCTAGCGGGAGTGATACGCAGTATTTT. Residues: CASSPQGPSGSDTQYF.

The rearrangement uses TRBV7-2 and TRBJ2-1; 14 nucleotides agree with TRBD2. V dropped 9 bases and J dropped 4; count of bases not matched to a gene: 11. Germline lookup yields CDR1 SGHTA and CDR2 FQGNSA. The CDR3 totals 17 residues. CDR3 coding DNA: TGTGCCAGTAGCATTGGGACTAGCGGGAGTCAGTACAATGAGCAGTTCTTC. Residues: CASSIGTSGSQYNEQFF.

This clonotype occurred a few times. The rearrangement joins TRBV16 to TRBJ2-3; no clear D. V shed 0 bases and J shed 2 bases, with 6 bases lying between them. This CDR3 has 14 amino acids. Germline CDR1 KGHSY, CDR2 FQNENV. CDR3 in DNA: TGTGCCAGCAGCCAATCACGCAACACAGATACGCAGTATTTT. Protein sequence: CASSQSRNTDTQYF. Full variable domain (rest looked up from reference TRBV16 and TRBJ2-3): GEEVAQTPKHLVRGEGQKAKLYCAPIKGHSYVFWYQQVLKNEFKFLISFQNENVFDETGMPKERFSAKCLPNSPCSLEIQATKLEDSAVYFCASSQSRNTDTQYFGPGTRLTVL.

The chain combines TRBV12-3 or TRBV12-4 with TRBJ2-4; possible D gene TRBD2, 8 bases. The tail of the sequence fits TRBJ2-7 better, so the J call may be wrong. There are 15 residues in the CDR3. CDR3 region: CASSGTGGGTYEQYF. The CDR3 DNA sequence: TGTGCCAGCAGCGGGACGGGAGGGGGCACCTACGAGCAGTACTTC.

V gene TRBV20-1 combines with J gene TRBJ2-1; perhaps TRBD2 as D (5 bases). V was trimmed by 3 bases and J by 7 bases, leaving 7 bases between them. Germline assignment: CDR1 DFQATT and CDR2 SNEGSKA (reference sequence). This CDR3 region has 11 residues. The CDR3 DNA sequence: TGCAGTGCTAGCCAGCGGAATGAGCAGTTCTTC. Its translation is CSASQRNEQFF.

About this clonotype itself: At one end, the junction sequence differs from germline, possibly due to a read error. V and J are TRBV7-3 and TRBJ2-1; unclear D gene. Germline V CDR1 and CDR2: SGHTA, FQGTGA. The CDR3 runs to 12 residues. The CDR3 bases are TGTGCCAGCAGCCTCAAGAGAGATGAGCGGTTCTTC. Protein product: CASSLKRDERFF.

This clonotype has only a few counts. This sequence joins TRBV4-1 and TRBJ2-5, with 9 positions matching TRBD2. V lost 2 bases, J lost 5 bases, and 6 bases stayed unmatched. The germline V gene has CDR1 MGHRA and CDR2 YSYEKL. The CDR3 has 15 residues. The CDR3 here is CASSQPTSGSETQYF. As DNA, the CDR3 is TGCGCCAGCAGCCAACCAACTAGCGGGTCCGAGACCCAGTACTTC.

V usage is TRBV30 and J usage is TRBJ2-7; 7 bases match TRBD1. V dropped 2 bases and J dropped 4; count of bases not matched to a gene: 5. The CDR3 has 13 residues. The germline V gene encodes CDR1 GTSNPN and CDR2 SVGIG (reference sequence). The CDR3 reads CAWSRDSLYEQYF. Written as DNA, the CDR3 is TGTGCCTGGAGTAGGGACAGCCTTTACGAGCAGTACTTC.

This clonotype was seen only a few times. This chain links TRBV5-1 with TRBJ2-7; 10 bases are shared with TRBD2. Germline V gene data show CDR1 as SGHRS and CDR2 as YFSETQ. The CDR3 is 19 amino acids. V was clipped by 6 bases and J by 2 bases; unmatched bases: 20. CDR3 sequence: CASTKGGLPSGRSPYEQYF. The CDR3 bases are TGCGCCAGCACTAAGGGTGGGCTTCCTAGCGGGAGATCCCCCTACGAGCAGTACTTC. The complete variable domain, with remaining parts taken from reference TRBV5-1 and TRBJ2-7, reads KAGVTQTPRYLIKTRGQQVTLSCSPISGHRSVSWYQQTPGQGLQFLFEYFSETQRNKGNFPGRFSGRQFSNSRSEMNVSTLELGDSALYLCASTKGGLPSGRSPYEQYFGPGTRLTVT.

The chain uses TRBV27 and TRBJ2-5, with 10 bases fitting TRBD1. After removal of 6 bases from V and 5 bases from J, the junction contained 6 bases not matched to a gene. CDR1 is MNHEY and CDR2 is SMNVEV in the germline V gene (reference sequence). This CDR3 region has 14 residues. Here the CDR3 reads CASSTTGGEETQYF. In DNA, the CDR3 is TGTGCCAGCAGCACGACAGGGGGCGAGGAGACCCAGTACTTC.

The sample holds a few counts of this clonotype. The genes are TRBV12-3 or TRBV12-4 and TRBJ1-1; D gene ambiguous. Trimming stripped 7 bases from V and 5 bases from J, with 11 bases between. The CDR3 covers 12 residues. CDR3 residues: CASTPSGTEAFF. DNA for the CDR3: TGTGCCAGCACCCCATCGGGGACTGAAGCTTTCTTT.

The chain links TRBV5-6 to TRBJ1-2; D not resolved. Germline V gene sequence: CDR1 SGHDT, CDR2 YYEEEE. V lost 1 base, J lost 11 bases, and 12 bases lay in between. This CDR3 contains 12 residues. CDR3 nucleotides: TGTGCCAGCAGCTTGAACTGGGAAGGTTACACCTTC. Its translation is CASSLNWEGYTF.

This chain joins TRBV7-2 and TRBJ2-4; D gene uncertain. This CDR3 spans 11 amino acids. The germline V gene encodes CDR1 SGHTA and CDR2 FQGNSA. V gave up 5 bases and J gave up 13 bases, with 12 bases separating them. CDR3 region: CASSPASFQYF. In DNA, the CDR3 is TGTGCCAGCAGCCCGGCTAGTTTCCAGTACTTC.

The rearrangement uses TRBV4-2 and TRBJ2-3; a possible D gene is TRBD2 (5 bases). Between the trimmed V and J ends, which lost 0 bases and 0 bases, there was a span of 13 bases. Germline V lookup: CDR1 LGHNA, CDR2 YNFKEQ. This CDR3 spans 17 amino acids. The CDR3 loop is CASSQDTRTSSTDTQYF. CDR3 DNA: TGTGCCAGCAGCCAAGATACGCGGACTTCTAGCACAGATACGCAGTATTTT.

In DNA form, the CDR3 reads TGTGCCAGCAAAGGGGGGCGCGGAGAGACCCAGTACTTC. Translating gives CASKGGRGETQYF. The chain combines TRBV2 with TRBJ2-5, with D perhaps given as TRBD1 or TRBD2 (6 bases each). Trimming pared 7 bases from V and 4 bases from J, leaving 13 bases between. The CDR3 is made up of 13 amino acids. Germline V gives CDR1 SNHLY, CDR2 FYNNEI.

The rearrangement links TRBV4-1 to TRBJ2-1, with D unclear. CDR3 size: 14 residues. Germline values: CDR1 MGHRA, CDR2 YSYEKL. Trimming removed 3 bases from V and 4 bases from J, with 10 bases in between. CDR3 residues: CASSHLGGYNEQFF. CDR3 DNA sequence: TGCGCCAGCAGCCATCTGGGCGGATACAATGAGCAGTTCTTC.

The chain recombines TRBV29-1 with TRBJ1-5; tentative D call: TRBD1 (6 bases). V lost 5 bases to trimming and J lost 4 bases, with 12 bases between them. Germline V lookup: CDR1 SQVTM, CDR2 ANQGSEA. The CDR3 is 13 residues long. The CDR3 nucleotides read TGCAGCGTTCTTTGGGGGCCGAATCAGCCCCAGCATTTT. Residues: CSVLWGPNQPQHF.

This clonotype was recorded a few times. The genes are TRBV25-1 and TRBJ1-1; D is possibly TRBD1 (6 bases). Trimming removed 7 bases at V and 6 bases at J, with 18 bases between. Germline assignment: CDR1 MGHDK and CDR2 SYGVNS. The CDR3 spans 14 residues. This CDR3 is CASTRGQASSEAFF. The CDR3 DNA sequence: TGTGCCAGCACCCGGGGGCAGGCTAGCTCTGAAGCTTTCTTT.

This clonotype was seen a handful of times. This rearrangement joins TRBV5-1 to TRBJ2-1; D uncertain. The V end lost 2 bases, the J end lost 4 bases, and 10 bases lay between the germline ends. The CDR3 consists of 14 residues. Germline CDR1 and CDR2: SGHRS and YFSETQ. The CDR3 sequence: CASSFPGDYNEQFF. Here the CDR3 DNA reads TGCGCCAGCAGCTTCCCCGGAGATTACAATGAGCAGTTCTTC.

V and J are TRBV28 and TRBJ2-4; 8 bases are shared with TRBD1. The J call is doubtful: the DNA matches TRBJ2-7 better. The CDR3 loop spans 14 amino acids. Germline V gene lookup returns CDR1 MDHEN and CDR2 SYDVKM. The CDR3 loop reads CASFAGGTGGEQYF. CDR3 bases: TGTGCCAGCTTTGCTGGGGGGACAGGCGGCGAGCAGTACTTC.

This clonotype was observed a few times. The chain joins TRBV7-2 to TRBJ2-7; 7 bases agree with TRBD1. The trim removed 7 bases at V and 3 bases at J, leaving 12 bases unmatched. This CDR3 is built from 15 residues. The germline gives CDR1 SGHTA, CDR2 FQGNSA. The CDR3 here is CASTRTGTTGYEQYF. The DNA for the CDR3 is TGTGCCAGCACCCGGACAGGAACTACCGGCTACGAGCAGTACTTC.

The CDR3 is CASSRGSGANNEQFF. CDR3 DNA: TGTGCCAGCAGCCGTGGTAGCGGGGCAAACAATGAGCAGTTCTTC. The chain uses TRBV12-3 or TRBV12-4 and TRBJ2-1, with 8 bases aligning to TRBD2. The CDR3 covers 15 residues. V trimming: 6 bases; J trimming: 5 bases; junction bases outside the gene matches: 9.

As to this clonotype: This sequence may be a read error, since a much larger clone differs from it by one base. J is TRBJ2-2 and V is TRBV4-1; the match to TRBD1 covers 7 bases. The CDR3 runs to 17 residues. Germline CDR1 reads MGHRA; CDR2 reads YSYEKL. CDR3 loop: CACSQQQGFGRSGELFF. The CDR3 DNA reads as TGCGCCTGCAGCCAACAACAGGGGTTCGGACGATCGGGGGAGCTGTTTTTT.

This clonotype appeared a few times. The gene calls are TRBV13 and TRBJ2-3, with D perhaps TRBD1 or TRBD2 (5 bases each). The CDR3 totals 16 residues. Germline V gene sequence: CDR1 PRHDT, CDR2 FYEKMQ (reference sequence). V was trimmed by 1 base and J by 2 bases, leaving 13 bases between them. The CDR3, as DNA: TGTGCCAGCAGCTTAGAGGCTCCGGGACCCACAGATACGCAGTATTTT. Amino acids: CASSLEAPGPTDTQYF.

The rearrangement uses TRBV7-2 and TRBJ2-4; weak D call: TRBD2 (6 bases). V lost 1 base and J 6 bases, leaving 13 bases between the germline ends. Germline values: CDR1 SGHTA, CDR2 FQGNSA. This CDR3 has 15 residues. The CDR3 DNA follows: TGTGCCAGCAGCTTAGTAGGGGCCGGGGGAAACATTCAGTACTTC. Protein sequence: CASSLVGAGGNIQYF.